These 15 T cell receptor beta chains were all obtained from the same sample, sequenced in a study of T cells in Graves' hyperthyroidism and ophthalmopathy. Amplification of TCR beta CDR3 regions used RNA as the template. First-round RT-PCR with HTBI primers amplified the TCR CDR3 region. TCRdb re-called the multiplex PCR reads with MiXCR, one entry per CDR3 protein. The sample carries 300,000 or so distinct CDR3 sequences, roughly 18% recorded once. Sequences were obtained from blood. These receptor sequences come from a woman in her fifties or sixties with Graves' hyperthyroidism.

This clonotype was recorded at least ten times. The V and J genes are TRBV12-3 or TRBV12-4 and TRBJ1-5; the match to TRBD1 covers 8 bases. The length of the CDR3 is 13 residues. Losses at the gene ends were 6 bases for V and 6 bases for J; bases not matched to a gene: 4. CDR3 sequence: CASRVDRVQPQHF. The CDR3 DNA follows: TGTGCCAGCAGGGTGGACAGGGTTCAGCCCCAGCATTTT.

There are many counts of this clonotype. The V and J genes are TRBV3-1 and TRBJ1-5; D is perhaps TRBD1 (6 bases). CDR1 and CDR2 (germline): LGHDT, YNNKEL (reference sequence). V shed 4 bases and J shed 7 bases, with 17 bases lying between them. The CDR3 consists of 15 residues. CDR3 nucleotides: TGTGCCAGCAGCCCCCACGCAGGGGATGAACAGCCCCAGCATTTT. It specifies CASSPHAGDEQPQHF.

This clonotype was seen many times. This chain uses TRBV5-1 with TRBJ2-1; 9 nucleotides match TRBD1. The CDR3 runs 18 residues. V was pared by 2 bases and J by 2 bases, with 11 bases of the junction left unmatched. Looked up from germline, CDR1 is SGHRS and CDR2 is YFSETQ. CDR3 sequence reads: CASSFSSGGQGAYNEQFF. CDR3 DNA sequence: TGCGCCAGCAGCTTTTCGAGTGGGGGACAGGGTGCCTACAATGAGCAGTTCTTC.

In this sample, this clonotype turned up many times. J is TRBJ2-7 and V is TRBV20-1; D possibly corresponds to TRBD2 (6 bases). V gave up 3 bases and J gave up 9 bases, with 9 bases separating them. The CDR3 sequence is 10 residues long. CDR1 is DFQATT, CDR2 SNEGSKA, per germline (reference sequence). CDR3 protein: CSASDGGQYF. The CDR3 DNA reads TGCAGTGCTAGCGACGGGGGGCAGTACTTC.

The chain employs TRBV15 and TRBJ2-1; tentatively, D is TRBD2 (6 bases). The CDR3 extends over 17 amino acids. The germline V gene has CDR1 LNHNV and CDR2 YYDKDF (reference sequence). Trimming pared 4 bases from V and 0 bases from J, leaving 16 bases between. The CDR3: CATSTPWRGVSYNEQFF. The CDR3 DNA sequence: TGTGCCACCAGCACTCCTTGGAGGGGCGTCTCCTACAATGAGCAGTTCTTC.

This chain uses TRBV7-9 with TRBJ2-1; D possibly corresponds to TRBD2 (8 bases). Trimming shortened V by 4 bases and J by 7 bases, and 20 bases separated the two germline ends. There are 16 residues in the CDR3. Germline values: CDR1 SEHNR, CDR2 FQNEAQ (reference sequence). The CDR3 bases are TGTGCCAGCAGCTCCGAGCGGGAGAGGGGGCGTAATGAGCAGTTCTTC. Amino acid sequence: CASSSERERGRNEQFF.

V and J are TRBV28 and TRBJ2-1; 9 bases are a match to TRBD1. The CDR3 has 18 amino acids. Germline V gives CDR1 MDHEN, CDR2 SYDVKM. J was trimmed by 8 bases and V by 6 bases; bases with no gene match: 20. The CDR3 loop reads CASSGTGILKPGIDEQFF. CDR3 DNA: TGTGCCAGCAGCGGGACAGGGATTTTAAAGCCCGGGATCGATGAGCAGTTCTTC.

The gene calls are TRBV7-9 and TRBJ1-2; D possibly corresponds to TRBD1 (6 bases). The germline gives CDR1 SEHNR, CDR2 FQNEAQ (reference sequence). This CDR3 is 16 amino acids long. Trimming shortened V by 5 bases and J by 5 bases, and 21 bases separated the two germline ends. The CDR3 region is CASSLDSVDLGYGYTF. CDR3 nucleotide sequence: TGTGCCAGCAGCCTGGACAGTGTGGACTTGGGATATGGCTACACCTTC.

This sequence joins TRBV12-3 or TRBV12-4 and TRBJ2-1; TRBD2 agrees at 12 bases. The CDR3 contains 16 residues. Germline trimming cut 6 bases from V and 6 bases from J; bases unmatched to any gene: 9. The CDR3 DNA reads TGTGCCAGCAGCCCCTCTAGCGGGAGGGGGCTCAATGAGCAGTTCTTC. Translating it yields CASSPSSGRGLNEQFF.

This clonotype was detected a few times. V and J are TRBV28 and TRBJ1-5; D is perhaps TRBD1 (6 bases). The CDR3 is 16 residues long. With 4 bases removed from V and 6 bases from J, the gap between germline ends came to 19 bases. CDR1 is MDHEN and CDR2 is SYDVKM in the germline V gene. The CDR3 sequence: CASSYRRTEGGQPQHF. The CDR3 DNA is TGTGCCAGCAGTTACAGGAGGACAGAAGGGGGTCAGCCCCAGCATTTT.

CDR3 protein: CASSSDAYNEQFF. In DNA, the CDR3 is TGTGCCAGCAGTTCGGACGCCTACAATGAGCAGTTCTTC. V and J are TRBV28 and TRBJ2-1; no clear D gene. This CDR3 contains 13 residues. V dropped 4 bases and J dropped 2 bases, with 6 bases sitting between them. CDR1 and CDR2 from the germline V gene are MDHEN and SYDVKM.

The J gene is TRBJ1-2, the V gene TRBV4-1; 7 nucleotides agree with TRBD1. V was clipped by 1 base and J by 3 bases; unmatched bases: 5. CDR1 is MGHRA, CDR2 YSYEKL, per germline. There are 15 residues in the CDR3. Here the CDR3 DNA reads TGCGCCAGCAGCCAAGGGACAGGACCACACTATGGCTACACCTTC. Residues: CASSQGTGPHYGYTF.

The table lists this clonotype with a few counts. CDR3 loop: CASSSGQGQAFF. The CDR3 DNA is TGTGCCAGCAGTTCCGGACAGGGGCAAGCTTTCTTT. The rearrangement joins TRBV2 to TRBJ1-1; TRBD1 matches 9 bases. After removal of 5 bases from V and 9 bases from J, the junction contained 4 bases not matched to a gene. The CDR3 extends over 12 amino acids. The germline V gene encodes CDR1 SNHLY and CDR2 FYNNEI.

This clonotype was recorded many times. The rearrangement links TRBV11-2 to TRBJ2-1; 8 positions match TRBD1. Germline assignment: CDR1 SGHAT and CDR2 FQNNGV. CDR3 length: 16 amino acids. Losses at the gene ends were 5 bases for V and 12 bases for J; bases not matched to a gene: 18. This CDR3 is CASSLLGTGIEAGQFF. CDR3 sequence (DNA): TGTGCCAGCAGCCTTCTTGGGACAGGAATAGAGGCCGGGCAGTTCTTC.

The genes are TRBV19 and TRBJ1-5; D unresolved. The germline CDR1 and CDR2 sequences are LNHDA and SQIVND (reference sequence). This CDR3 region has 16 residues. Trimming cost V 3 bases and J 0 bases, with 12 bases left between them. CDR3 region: CASSIPAAFSNQPQHF. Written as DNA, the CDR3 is TGTGCCAGTAGTATCCCGGCGGCTTTTAGCAATCAGCCCCAGCATTTT.